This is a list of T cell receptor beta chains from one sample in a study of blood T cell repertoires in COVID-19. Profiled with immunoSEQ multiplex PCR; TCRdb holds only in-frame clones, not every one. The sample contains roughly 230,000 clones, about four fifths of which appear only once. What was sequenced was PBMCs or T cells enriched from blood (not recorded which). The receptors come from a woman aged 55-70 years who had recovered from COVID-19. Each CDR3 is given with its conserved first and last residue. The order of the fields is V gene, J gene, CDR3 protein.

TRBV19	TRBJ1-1	CASSTGGIYTEAFF
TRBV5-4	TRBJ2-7	CASSLGGRAVHKQYF
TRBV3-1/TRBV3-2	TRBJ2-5	CASSQWLAGGETQYF
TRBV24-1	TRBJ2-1	CATSDSSGGRSEQFF
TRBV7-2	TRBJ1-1	CASSLGTVNTEAFF
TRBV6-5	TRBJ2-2	CASTTLQGRNGELFF
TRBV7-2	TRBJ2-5	CASSPQGGAETQYF
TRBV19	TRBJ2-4	CASSIGPGGNHGKNIQYF
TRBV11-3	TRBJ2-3	CASSLGLAGADTDTQYF
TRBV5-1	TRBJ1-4	CASSLGTADEKLFF
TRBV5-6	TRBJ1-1	CASTGTLNTEAFF
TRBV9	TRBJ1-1	CASSVGESGTEAFF
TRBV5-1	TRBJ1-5	CASSLGQGSNQPQHF
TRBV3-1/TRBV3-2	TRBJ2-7	CASSYDTVSYEQYF
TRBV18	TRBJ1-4	CASSPLDTRGGVKLFF
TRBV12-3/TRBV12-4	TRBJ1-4	CASSLRQGEKLFF
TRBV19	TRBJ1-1	CASSDSLNTEAFF
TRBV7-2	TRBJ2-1	CASTPRTGGYNEQFF
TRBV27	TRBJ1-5	CASSLYQGKPYSNQPQHF
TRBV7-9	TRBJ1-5	CATTPLVTDNQPQHF
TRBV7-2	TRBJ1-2	CASSLDFTDVGYGYTF
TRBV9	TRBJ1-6	CASSVGPPGQSYSPLHF
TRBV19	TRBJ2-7	CASSAGLAGASYEQYF
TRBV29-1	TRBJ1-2	CSHGQPNYGYTF
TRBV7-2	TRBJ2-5	CASSPNSGTQYF
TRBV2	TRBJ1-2	CASMPGQGYNNGYTF
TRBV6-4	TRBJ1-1	CASSRQGNTEAFF
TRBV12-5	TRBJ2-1	CASGPGARFEQFF
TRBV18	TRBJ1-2	CASSPPGSYYTF
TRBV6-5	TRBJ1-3	CASGGDSGNTIYF
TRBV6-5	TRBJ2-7	CASSPGTVVHYEQYF
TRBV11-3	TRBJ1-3	CASSLGSPGSTIYF
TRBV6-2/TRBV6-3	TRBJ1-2	CASSYRTVYGYTF
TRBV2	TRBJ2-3	CASSYSTTDTQYF
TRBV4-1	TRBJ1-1	CASSPEYRGRKENTEAFF
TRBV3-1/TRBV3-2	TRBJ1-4	CASSQVSGVNEKLFF
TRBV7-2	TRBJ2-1	CASSLLSGTVYNEQFF